This T cell receptor (beta chain) was sequenced during a study of blood T cell repertoires in COVID-19. Here immunoSEQ multiplex PCR was the method, and the copy in TCRdb shows in-frame clones only, minus some. The repertoire holds more than 85,000 clones, roughly 81% seen once, with about 10% in the top ten. With V trimmed by 0 bases and J by 2 bases, 9 bases remained unmatched. CDR1 is SGHDT, CDR2 YYEEEE, per germline. The CDR3 consists of 18 residues. The receptor was isolated from a man between 40 and 49 years old with active or convalescent COVID-19. Input material: peripheral blood. The J gene is TRBJ2-7, the V gene TRBV5-6; 12 bases map to TRBD2. CDR3 sequence: CASSLDWTSGAQAYEQYF. The CDR3 DNA is TGTGCCAGCAGCTTGGATTGGACTAGCGGGGCCCAAGCCTACGAGCAGTACTTC.